This entry lists 8 T cell receptor beta chains sequenced from one sample in a study of blood T cell repertoires in COVID-19. Clones were read by immunoSEQ multiplex PCR, and TCRdb kept only the in-frame ones, dropping some. This sample yields about 140,000 clones, of which around four fifths are seen a single time; roughly 1.5% belongs to the top ten. Sequenced input: peripheral blood. The source of these receptors is a human donor in a cohort sampled during active COVID-19.

The gene calls are TRBV18 and TRBJ1-3; weak D call: TRBD1 (6 bases). Germline CDR1 KGHSH, CDR2 LQKENI. Trimming cost V 2 bases and J 3 bases, with 17 bases left between them. The CDR3 totals 17 residues. DNA for the CDR3: TGTGCCAGCTCACCAACAAATATCTACAGGGATGGAAACACCATATATTTT. Its protein product is CASSPTNIYRDGNTIYF. Based on the CDR3 plus reference TRBV18 and TRBJ1-3, the full variable domain is NAGVMQNPRHLVRRRGQEARLRCSPMKGHSHVYWYRQLPEEGLKFMVYLQKENIIDESGMPKERFSAEFPKEGPSILRIQQVVRGDSAAYFCASSPTNIYRDGNTIYFGEGSWLTVV.

The CDR3 loop reads CASSPARVGRSYTF. DNA for the CDR3: TGTGCCAGCAGCCCTGCCAGGGTTGGTAGAAGCTACACCTTC. The J gene is TRBJ1-2, the V gene TRBV28, with a tentative D call TRBD1 (5 bases). V lost 6 bases and J lost 9, with 20 bases in between. Per the germline V gene, CDR1 is MDHEN and CDR2 is SYDVKM. The CDR3 consists of 14 residues.

This chain uses TRBV4-3 with TRBJ2-3; 9 positions match TRBD2. From germline, CDR1 is LGHNA and CDR2 YSLEER. Trimming took 4 bases from V and 6 from J; bases not matched to a gene: 8. This CDR3 contains 15 residues. In nucleotides, the CDR3 is TGCGCCAGCAGCCCCGATAGCGGGAGATCTGATACGCAGTATTTT. This translates into CASSPDSGRSDTQYF.

The chain is built from TRBV27 and TRBJ2-1; 8 positions match TRBD1. This CDR3 is 16 amino acids long. Germline lookup yields CDR1 MNHEY and CDR2 SMNVEV (reference sequence). V shed 0 bases, J shed 5 bases, and the junction held 6 bases outside the gene matches. The CDR3 sequence: CASSLSTGDMDNEQFF. The CDR3 DNA follows: TGTGCCAGCAGTTTATCGACAGGGGATATGGACAATGAGCAGTTCTTC.

V gene TRBV19 combines with J gene TRBJ2-1, with TRBD1 matching 9 bases. Unmatched junction bases numbered 11, after V lost 10 bases and J lost 7 bases. Germline V gene data show CDR1 as LNHDA and CDR2 as SQIVND (reference sequence). The CDR3 has 14 residues. CDR3 loop: CATGGTGKPNEQFF. Here the CDR3 DNA reads TGTGCCACCGGGGGGACAGGGAAGCCGAATGAGCAGTTCTTC.

This clone was seen once. V gene TRBV30 combines with J gene TRBJ1-2; 7 bases agree with TRBD1. The germline V gene has CDR1 GTSNPN and CDR2 SVGIG (reference sequence). V was clipped by 0 bases and J by 5 bases; unmatched bases: 3. There are 13 residues in the CDR3. CDR3 residues: CAWSVWDSYGYTF. For the CDR3, the DNA is TGTGCCTGGAGTGTCTGGGACAGTTATGGCTACACCTTC. Filled out from reference TRBV30 and TRBJ1-2, the complete variable domain reads SQTIHQWPATLVQPVGSPLSLECTVEGTSNPNLYWYRQAAGRGLQLLFYSVGIGQISSEVPQNLSASRPQDRQFILSSKKLLLSDSGFYLCAWSVWDSYGYTFGSGTRLTVV.

The chain uses TRBV19 and TRBJ1-1; a weak D match, TRBD1 (5 bases). Looked up from germline, CDR1 is LNHDA and CDR2 is SQIVND (reference sequence). V lost 3 bases and J 4 bases, leaving 15 bases between the germline ends. The CDR3 loop spans 15 amino acids. CDR3 region: CASSIPGGGGTEAFF. CDR3 sequence (DNA): TGTGCCAGTAGTATTCCGGGGGGAGGTGGCACTGAAGCTTTCTTT. The variable domain in full, completed from reference TRBV19 and TRBJ1-1, reads DGGITQSPKYLFRKEGQNVTLSCEQNLNHDAMYWYRQDPGQGLRLIYYSQIVNDFQKGDIAEGYSVSREKKESFPLTVTSAQKNPTAFYLCASSIPGGGGTEAFFGQGTRLTVV.

The chain couples TRBV7-3 to TRBJ2-7; TRBD2 matches 14 bases. Per germline, CDR1 SGHTA and CDR2 FQGTGA. J gave up 9 bases and V 5 bases, and 12 bases lay outside the gene matches. This CDR3 has 16 residues. The CDR3 sequence: CASSQGGTSGSKGQYF. DNA for the CDR3: TGTGCCAGCAGCCAAGGCGGGACTAGCGGGAGTAAAGGGCAGTACTTC.